The 2 T cell receptor beta chains reported below all come from one sample, sequenced in a study of shared clonotypes between healthy human individuals. TCRdb's copy holds only in-frame clones and misses some; the assay was immunoSEQ multiplex PCR. The sample holds millions of clones; 85% to 95% are singletons and the top ten take 0.13%. Sequenced: naive CD4+ T cells sorted from blood. Noted subset: CD45RA+ positively selected. The receptors were gathered from a man younger than 30 in good health.

DNA of the CDR3: TGCGCCAGCAGCTTGCTAGCCCCTTTCCAAGAGACCCAGTACTTC. This encodes CASSLLAPFQETQYF. The chain is built from TRBV5-1 and TRBJ2-5; maybe TRBD2 (5 bases). The CDR3 is 15 amino acids. Germline V lookup: CDR1 SGHRS, CDR2 YFSETQ. The ends were cut back, 1 base at V and 1 base at J, with 11 bases in the middle.

The chain carries TRBV18 and TRBJ2-3; 9 bases are a match to TRBD1. CDR1 KGHSH and CDR2 LQKENI come from the germline V gene. The CDR3 sequence is 17 residues long. V gave up 3 bases and J gave up 2 bases; unmatched junction bases: 9. CDR3 DNA sequence: TGTGCCAGCTCACCCCTCCCCGGGACAGGGAACACAGATACGCAGTATTTT. Its translation: CASSPLPGTGNTDTQYF.